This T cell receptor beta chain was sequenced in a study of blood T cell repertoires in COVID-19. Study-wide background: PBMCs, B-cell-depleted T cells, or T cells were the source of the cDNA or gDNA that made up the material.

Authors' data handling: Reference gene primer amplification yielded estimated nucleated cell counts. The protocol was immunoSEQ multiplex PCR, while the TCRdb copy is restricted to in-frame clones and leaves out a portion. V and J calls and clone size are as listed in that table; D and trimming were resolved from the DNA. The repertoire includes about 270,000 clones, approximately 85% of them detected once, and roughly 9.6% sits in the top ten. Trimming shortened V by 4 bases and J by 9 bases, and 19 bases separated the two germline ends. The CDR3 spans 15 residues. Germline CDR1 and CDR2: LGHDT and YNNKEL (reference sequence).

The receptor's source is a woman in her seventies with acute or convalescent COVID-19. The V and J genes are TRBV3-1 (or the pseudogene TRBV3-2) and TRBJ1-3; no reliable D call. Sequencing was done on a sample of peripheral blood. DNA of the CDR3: TGTGCCAGCAGCCCGGGAGCATTTGGTCGGGTCACCATATATTTT. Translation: CASSPGAFGRVTIYF.